This T cell receptor (beta chain) was identified during a study of human thymus T cells. The germline V and J ends were trimmed by 3 bases and 2 bases, with 14 bases remaining between them. Germline CDR1 is MGHDK and CDR2 is SYGVNS. This CDR3 has 16 amino acids. On this clone: Antigen specificity is unknown.

Overall study results and limits: Thymic and blood repertoires showed apparently biased V and J gene usage.

It was healthy Finnish infants having corrective surgery for congenital heart defects who were the donors. During surgery, about 0.5-1 mL peripheral blood was drawn from four of eight donors. Clones were read by immunoSEQ multiplex PCR, and TCRdb kept only the in-frame ones, dropping some. The sample gives 54,000 or so clones, approximately 95% of which show up once; around 5.4% is in the top ten. This chain uses TRBV25-1 with TRBJ1-3, with TRBD1 as a possible D gene (6 bases). Sequenced: blood. The source of this sequence is a boy less than two years old with a congenital heart defect but otherwise immunologically healthy. Here the CDR3 reads CASSDPGTPTGNTIYF. The CDR3 coding sequence is TGTGCCAGCAGTGATCCCGGGACACCGACTGGAAACACCATATATTTT.